This T cell receptor beta chain was sequenced during a study of T cell responses to AZD1222 COVID-19 vaccine. Study findings and constraints: Breadth and depth of Spike-specific TCRs rose after two AZD1222 doses. Clonal diversity may have been underestimated, and the donors were mostly white British, with more females than males. Repertoires were sampled only after the peak T cell response.

TCRdb's copy holds only in-frame clones and misses some; the assay was immunoSEQ multiplex PCR. This table holds more than 95,000 clones, about 90% found once. In regard to this clone: Its antigen is currently unknown.

Germline values: CDR1 SGHTA, CDR2 FQGNSA. The germline V and J ends were trimmed by 1 base and 10 bases, with 11 bases remaining between them. The CDR3 extends over 13 amino acids. The material sequenced was peripheral blood, taken on day 0 of AZD1222 vaccination. The chain uses TRBV7-2 and TRBJ2-1; D call uncertain. This TCR was sampled from an adult in good health. CDR3 amino acids: CASSLVSSGEQFF. For the CDR3, the DNA is TGTGCCAGCAGCTTAGTTTCGTCTGGGGAGCAGTTCTTC.